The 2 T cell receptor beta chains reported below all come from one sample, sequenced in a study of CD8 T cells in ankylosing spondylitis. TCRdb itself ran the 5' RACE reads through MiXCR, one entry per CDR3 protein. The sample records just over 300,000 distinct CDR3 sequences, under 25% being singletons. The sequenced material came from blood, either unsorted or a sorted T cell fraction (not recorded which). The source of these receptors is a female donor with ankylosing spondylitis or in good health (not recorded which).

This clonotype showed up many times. The CDR3 spells CAIRLAGETDTQYF. For the CDR3, the DNA is TGTGCCATCAGACTAGCGGGAGAGACAGATACGCAGTATTTT. This chain uses TRBV10-3 with TRBJ2-3, with 11 bases that match TRBD2. CDR3 size: 14 residues. V gave up 6 bases and J gave up 3 bases; unmatched junction bases: 2. CDR1 is ENHRY, CDR2 SYGVKD, per germline.

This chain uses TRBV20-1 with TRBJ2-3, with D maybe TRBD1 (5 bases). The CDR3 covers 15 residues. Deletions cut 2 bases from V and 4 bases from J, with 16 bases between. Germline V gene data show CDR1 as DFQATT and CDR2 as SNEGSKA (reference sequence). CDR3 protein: CSARPNPGSADTQYF. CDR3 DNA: TGCAGTGCTAGACCTAACCCAGGGTCAGCAGATACGCAGTATTTT.